This T cell receptor beta chain was retrieved from a study of vaccination effects on CD4 cells after COVID-19 (dated by TCRdb to between 2020 and 2023). With regard to the full study: Across the study, the median time from the second dose to post-vaccine sampling was 72 days (range 14 to 241). A total of 10 COVID-19 convalescent patients and a handful of SARS-CoV-2-naive healthy vaccine recipients were included in the full study. In both COVID-19 convalescent patients and infection-naive vaccine recipients, the study compared SARS-CoV-2 spike-specific CD4+ TCR repertoires from before mRNA vaccination with those from after it. Cultures from other donors in the study were sequenced using the Oncomine TCR Beta short-read assay on an Illumina iSeq 100. Overall study outcomes, separate from this receptor: Only a small number of convalescent patients were included, and no early post-infection timepoints were available, which limited the study. Marked clonal contraction was observed in both infection-induced and vaccine-induced clones at late post-vaccination timepoints, consistent with waning T cell responses. Among healthy vaccine recipients, nearly all vaccine-induced clones were SARS-CoV-2 mono-reactive, and only 1 of 255 was cross-reactive with common cold coronaviruses.

V sheds 5 bases and J sheds 1 base, leaving 9 bases between their ends. Including the terminal cysteine and phenylalanine, the CDR3 comprises 14 residues. Only CDR3 DNA remains: 42 bases, in frame from the first base. CDR1 and CDR2 (GTSNPN, SVGIG) derive from the germline V gene (reference sequence). Receptor libraries were prepared by the immunoSEQ multiplex PCR assay. TCR beta CDR3 sequencing was performed on DNA from the cultured, isolated CD4+ T cells. The authors' pipeline ran thus. Non-productive TCR sequences were discarded, and reads were trimmed to the CDR3 region, with only CDR3s of 7 or more amino acids retained. The MANAFEST web app was used to identify antigen-specific clonotypes by comparing expansion in peptide wells with expansion in reference cultures. Positive clones required FDR<0.05 expansion versus reference and all other wells, odds ratio above 5, and frequency above 0.1% in two replicate wells. A clonotype was called cross-reactive if it was significantly expanded both in SARS-CoV-2 spike wells and in at least one common cold coronavirus spike condition. Using the stringdist R package, CDR3 similarity was measured by Levenshtein distance, and unrooted trees were constructed with ape in R 3.6.1. Not all clones reach the TCRdb copy of this immuneACCESS table, which keeps in-frame sequences only. Checked studies attribute under half of the gap to unresolved V genes and leave the rest unexplained. V, J and clone size derive from that table, while D and trimming were established from the DNA sequence. The sample table shows 27,000 or so clones, and approximately 83% are seen once. The ten biggest clones cover more than 1.4% of the sample.

To identify antigen-specific CD4+ T cell clonotypes by their expansion, the ViraFEST assay first stimulated PBMC with viral peptide pools and then applied TCR sequencing. After less than 13 days of culture, CD4+ T cells were isolated with the EasySep CD4+ T cell isolation kit. Each participant got two doses of an mRNA SARS-CoV-2 vaccine, either BNT162b2 or mRNA-1273. Negative nucleocapsid antibody results before and after vaccination confirmed that the healthy vaccine recipients had no prior SARS-CoV-2 infection. A few million PBMC per well were cultured with approximately 10 ug/ml peptides in IMDM containing approximately 4.7% human AB serum, approximately 9.1 IU/ml IL-2 and gentamicin. On days 3 and 7, half of the culture medium was replaced with fresh IL-2-containing medium. Unless otherwise noted, each peptide stimulation condition was cultured in triplicate wells. PBMC were separated from whole blood using Ficoll-Paque Plus gradient centrifugation and were then either cryopreserved at -140C or used fresh. The overlapping peptide pools covered the spike proteins of SARS-CoV-2 as well as those of the common cold coronaviruses HCoV-NL63, HCoV-OC43 and HCoV-229E. The QIAamp micro DNA kit was used to extract genomic DNA from the cultured CD4+ T cells.

On this clone: The antigen this receptor binds is unknown. No base qualities exist here, and no much larger clone lies one base off it.

Sequenced here: CD4+ T cells from PBMCs cultured with HCoV-NL63 spike peptides, sampled after COVID-19 vaccination. The cell subset or site label here, explained by the study, means: HCoV-NL63 spike overlapping peptide pool stimulation. Recombination linked TRBV30 to TRBJ2-6; the D gene cannot be resolved reliably. The TCR was taken from a human donor who received a COVID-19 vaccine. Some clones in this sample may be carry-over from other donors' samples. This receptor carries the CDR3 CAWQGQSGANVLTF. The DNA sequence reads TGTGCCTGGCAAGGGCAATCTGGGGCCAACGTCCTGACTTTC.